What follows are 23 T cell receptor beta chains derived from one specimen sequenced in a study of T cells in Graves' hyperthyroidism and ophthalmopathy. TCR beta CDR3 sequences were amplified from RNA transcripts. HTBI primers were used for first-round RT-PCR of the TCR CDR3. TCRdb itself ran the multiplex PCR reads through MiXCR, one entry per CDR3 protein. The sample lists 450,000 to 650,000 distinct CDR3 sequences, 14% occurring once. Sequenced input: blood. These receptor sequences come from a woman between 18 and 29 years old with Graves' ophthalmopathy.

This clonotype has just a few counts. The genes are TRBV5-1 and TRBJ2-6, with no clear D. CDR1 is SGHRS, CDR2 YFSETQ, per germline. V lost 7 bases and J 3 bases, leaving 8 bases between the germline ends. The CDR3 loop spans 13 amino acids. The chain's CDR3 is CASRPLGANVLTF. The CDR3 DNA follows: TGCGCCAGCCGACCCCTTGGGGCCAACGTCCTGACTTTC.

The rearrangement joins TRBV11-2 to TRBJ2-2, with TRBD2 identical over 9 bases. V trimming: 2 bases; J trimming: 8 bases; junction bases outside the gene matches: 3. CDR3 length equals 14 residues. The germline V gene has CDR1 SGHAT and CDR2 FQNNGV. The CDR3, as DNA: TGTGCCAGCAGCTTATTAGCGGGAGCAGGGGAGCTGTTTTTT. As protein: CASSLLAGAGELFF.

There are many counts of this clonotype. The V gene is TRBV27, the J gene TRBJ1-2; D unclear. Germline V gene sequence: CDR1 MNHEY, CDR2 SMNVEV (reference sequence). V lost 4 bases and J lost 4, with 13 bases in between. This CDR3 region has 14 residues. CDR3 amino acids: CASSSLSRSYGYTF. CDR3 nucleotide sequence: TGTGCCAGCAGTTCCCTCTCAAGGTCCTATGGCTACACCTTC.

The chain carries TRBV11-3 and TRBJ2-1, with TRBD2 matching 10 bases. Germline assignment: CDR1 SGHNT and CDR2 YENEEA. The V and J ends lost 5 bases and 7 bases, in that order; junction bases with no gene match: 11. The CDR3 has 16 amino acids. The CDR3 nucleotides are TGTGCCAGCAGCCCCGAGAGCGGGAGGGGATTGAATGAGCAGTTCTTC. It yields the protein CASSPESGRGLNEQFF.

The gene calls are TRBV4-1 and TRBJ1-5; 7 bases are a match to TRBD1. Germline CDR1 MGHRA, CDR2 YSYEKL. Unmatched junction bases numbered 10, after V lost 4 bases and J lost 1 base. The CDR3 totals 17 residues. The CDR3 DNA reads TGCGCCAGCAGCCCCTACCCAGGGGGAGGCAGCAATCAGCCCCAGCATTTT. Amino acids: CASSPYPGGGSNQPQHF.

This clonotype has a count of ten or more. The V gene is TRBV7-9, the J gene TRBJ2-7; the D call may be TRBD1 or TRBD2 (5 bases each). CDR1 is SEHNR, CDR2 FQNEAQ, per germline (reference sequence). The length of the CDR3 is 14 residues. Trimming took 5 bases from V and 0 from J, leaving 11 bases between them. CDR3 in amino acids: CASSRDASSYEQYF. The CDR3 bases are TGTGCCAGCAGCCGGGACGCCAGCTCCTACGAGCAGTACTTC. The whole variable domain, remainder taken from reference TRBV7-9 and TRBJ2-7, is DTGVSQNPRHKITKRGQNVTFRCDPISEHNRLYWYRQTLGQGPEFLTYFQNEAQLEKSRLLSDRFSAERPKGSFSTLEIQRTEQGDSAMYLCASSRDASSYEQYFGPGTRLTVT.

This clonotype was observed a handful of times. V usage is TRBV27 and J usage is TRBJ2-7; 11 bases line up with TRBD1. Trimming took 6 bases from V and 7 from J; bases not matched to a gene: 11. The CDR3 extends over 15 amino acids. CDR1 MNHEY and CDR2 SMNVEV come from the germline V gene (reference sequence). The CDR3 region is CASSPGGDRGDEQYF. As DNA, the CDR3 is TGTGCCAGCAGCCCCGGCGGGGACAGGGGGGATGAGCAGTACTTC.

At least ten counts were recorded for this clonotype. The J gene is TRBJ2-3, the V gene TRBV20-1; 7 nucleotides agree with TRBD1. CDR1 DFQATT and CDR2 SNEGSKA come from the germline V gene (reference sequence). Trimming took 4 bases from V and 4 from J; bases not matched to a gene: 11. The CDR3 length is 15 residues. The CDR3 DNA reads TGCAGTGCTACCCCACTACAGGGGCCACCAGATACGCAGTATTTT. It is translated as CSATPLQGPPDTQYF.

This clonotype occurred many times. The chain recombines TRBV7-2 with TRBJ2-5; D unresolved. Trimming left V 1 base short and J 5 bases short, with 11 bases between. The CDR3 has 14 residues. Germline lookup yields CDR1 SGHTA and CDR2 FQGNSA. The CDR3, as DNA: TGTGCCAGCAGCTTAGACGGATCCGGGGAGACCCAGTACTTC. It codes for CASSLDGSGETQYF.

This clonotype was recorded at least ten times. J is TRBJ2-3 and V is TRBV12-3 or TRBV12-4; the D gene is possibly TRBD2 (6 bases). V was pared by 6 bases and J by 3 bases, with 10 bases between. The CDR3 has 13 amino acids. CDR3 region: CASRASVTDTQYF. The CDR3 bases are TGTGCCAGCAGAGCTAGCGTGACAGATACGCAGTATTTT.

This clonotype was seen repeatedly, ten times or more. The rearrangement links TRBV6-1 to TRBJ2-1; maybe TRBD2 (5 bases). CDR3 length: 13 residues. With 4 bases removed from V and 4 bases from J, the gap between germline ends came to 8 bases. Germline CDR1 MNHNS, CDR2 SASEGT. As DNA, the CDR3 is TGTGCCAGCAGTGGGAGGACTTACAATGAGCAGTTCTTC. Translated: CASSGRTYNEQFF.

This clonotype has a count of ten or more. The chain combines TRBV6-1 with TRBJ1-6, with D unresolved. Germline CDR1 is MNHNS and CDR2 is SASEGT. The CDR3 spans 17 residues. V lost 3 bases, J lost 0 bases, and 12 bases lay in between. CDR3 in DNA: TGTGCCAGCAGTGAGAGGGCGGCGAGCTCCTATAATTCACCCCTCCACTTT. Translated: CASSERAASSYNSPLHF.

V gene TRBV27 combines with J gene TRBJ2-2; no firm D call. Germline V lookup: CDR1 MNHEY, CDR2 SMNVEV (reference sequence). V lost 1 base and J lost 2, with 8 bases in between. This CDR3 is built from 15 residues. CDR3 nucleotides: TGTGCCAGCAGTTTATTAGATCCCAACACCGGGGAGCTGTTTTTT. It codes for CASSLLDPNTGELFF.

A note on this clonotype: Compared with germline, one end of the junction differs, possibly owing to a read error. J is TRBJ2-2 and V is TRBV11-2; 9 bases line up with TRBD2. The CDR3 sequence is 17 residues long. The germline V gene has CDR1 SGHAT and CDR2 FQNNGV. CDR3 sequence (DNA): TGCGCCAGCAGCCGAATTAAGCGGGAGGTTTTCTCCGGGGAGCTGTTTTTT. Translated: CASSRIKREVFSGELFF. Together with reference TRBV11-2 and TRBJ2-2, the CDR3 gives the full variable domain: EAGVAQSPRYKIIEKRQSVAFWCNPISGHATLYWYQQILGQGPKLLIQFQNNGVVDDSQLPKDRFSAERLKGVDSTLKIQPAKLEDSAVYLCASSRIKREVFSGELFFGEGSRLTVL.

CDR3: CASSSPDTGELFF. The CDR3 nucleotides are TGTGCCAGCAGCTCCCCGGATACCGGGGAGCTGTTTTTT. The chain couples TRBV9 to TRBJ2-2, with unresolved D. The length of the CDR3 is 13 residues. Germline values: CDR1 SGDLS, CDR2 YYNGEE. The V end was cut by 4 bases, the J end by 5 bases, with 9 bases between.

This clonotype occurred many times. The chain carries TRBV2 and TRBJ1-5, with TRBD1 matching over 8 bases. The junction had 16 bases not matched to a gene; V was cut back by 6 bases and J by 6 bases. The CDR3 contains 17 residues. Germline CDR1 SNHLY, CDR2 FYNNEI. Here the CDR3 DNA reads TGTGCCAGCAGCCATCCAGGGACAGGCGAGGGAGGTCAGCCCCAGCATTTT. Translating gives CASSHPGTGEGGQPQHF. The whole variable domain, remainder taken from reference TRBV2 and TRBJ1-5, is EPEVTQTPSHQVTQMGQEVILRCVPISNHLYFYWYRQILGQKVEFLVSFYNNEISEKSEIFDDQFSVERPDGSNFTLKIRSTKLEDSAMYFCASSHPGTGEGGQPQHFGDGTRLSIL.

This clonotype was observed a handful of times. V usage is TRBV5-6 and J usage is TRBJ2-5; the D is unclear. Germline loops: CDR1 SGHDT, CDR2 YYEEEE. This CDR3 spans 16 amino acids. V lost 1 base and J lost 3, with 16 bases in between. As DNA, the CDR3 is TGTGCCAGCAGCTTGCGTTTTAATGTGTGGAAAGAGACCCAGTACTTC. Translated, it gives CASSLRFNVWKETQYF.

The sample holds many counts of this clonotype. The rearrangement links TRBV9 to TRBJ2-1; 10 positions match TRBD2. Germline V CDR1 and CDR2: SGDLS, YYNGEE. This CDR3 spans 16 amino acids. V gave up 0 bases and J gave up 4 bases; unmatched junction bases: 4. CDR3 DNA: TGTGCCAGCAGCGTAGCTGGACTAGCGGAGTACAATGAGCAGTTCTTC. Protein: CASSVAGLAEYNEQFF.

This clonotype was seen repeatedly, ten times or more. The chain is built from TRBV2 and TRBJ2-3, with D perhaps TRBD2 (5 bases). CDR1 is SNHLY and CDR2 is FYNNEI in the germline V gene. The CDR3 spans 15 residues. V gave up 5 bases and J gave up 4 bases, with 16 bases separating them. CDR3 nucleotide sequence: TGTGCCAGCAGTCCCCCGGAGGTTTTTTCAGATACGCAGTATTTT. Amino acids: CASSPPEVFSDTQYF.

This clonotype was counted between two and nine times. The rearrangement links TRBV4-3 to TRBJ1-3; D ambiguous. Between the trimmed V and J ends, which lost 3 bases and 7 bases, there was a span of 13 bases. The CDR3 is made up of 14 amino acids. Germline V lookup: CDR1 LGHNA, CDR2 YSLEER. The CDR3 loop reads CASSHAWSANTIYF. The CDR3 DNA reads TGCGCCAGCAGCCACGCCTGGAGCGCGAACACCATATATTTT.

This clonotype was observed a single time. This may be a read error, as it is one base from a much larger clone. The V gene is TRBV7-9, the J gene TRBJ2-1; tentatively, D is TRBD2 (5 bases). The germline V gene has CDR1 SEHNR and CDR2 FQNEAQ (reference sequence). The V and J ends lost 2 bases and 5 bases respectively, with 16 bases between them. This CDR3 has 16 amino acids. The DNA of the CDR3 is TGTGCCAGCAGCTTATATGGCGGGCGGGCTAACAATGAGCAGTTCTTC. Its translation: CASSLYGGRANNEQFF.

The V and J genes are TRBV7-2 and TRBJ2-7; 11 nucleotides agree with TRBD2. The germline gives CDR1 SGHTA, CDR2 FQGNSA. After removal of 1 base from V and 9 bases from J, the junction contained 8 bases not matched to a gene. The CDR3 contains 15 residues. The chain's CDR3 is CASSLVAGGPLRQYF. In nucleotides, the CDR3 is TGTGCCAGCAGCTTAGTAGCGGGAGGGCCCTTAAGGCAGTACTTC.

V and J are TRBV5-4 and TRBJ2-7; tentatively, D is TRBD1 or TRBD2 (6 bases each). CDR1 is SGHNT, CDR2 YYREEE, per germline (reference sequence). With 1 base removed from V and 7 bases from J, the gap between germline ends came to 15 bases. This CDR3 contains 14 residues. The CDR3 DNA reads TGTGCCAGCAGCTTGAGGGGGGCTATGAGTGAGCAGTACTTC. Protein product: CASSLRGAMSEQYF.